Sequencing of this T cell receptor (beta chain) was carried out in a study of T cells in Graves' hyperthyroidism and ophthalmopathy (dated by TCRdb to the late 2010s). Study-wide context: Peripheral blood was sampled at the time of initial diagnosis, prior to any treatment. After blood sampling, hyperthyroidism patients were treated with methimazole at a starting dose of 30 mg daily, and ophthalmopathy patients were treated with high-dose intravenous methylprednisolone. For training and testing, the 100 or so patients in the discovery cohort were randomly divided in a 7:3 ratio. Whether ophthalmopathy could be predicted prospectively was tested in an independent validation cohort made up of 18 hyperthyroidism patients plus 17 patients who later progressed to ophthalmopathy. In about six Graves' hyperthyroidism patients, the study also compared T-cell repertoires from thyroid tissue with T-cell repertoires from blood. A discovery cohort of about 100 patients, approximately 45 with Graves' ophthalmopathy and about 58 with stable Graves' hyperthyroidism, was used to find distinguishing TCR V-J signatures. According to the paper, TCR Vbeta CDR3 sequencing was carried out on 135 peripheral blood samples, which came from approximately 41 ophthalmopathy, 75 or so hyperthyroidism and approximately 17 progressor patients.

As to this clonotype: No cognate antigen has been identified for it. It has no much larger one-base neighbor in the sample; base qualities were not kept.

V loses 5 bases of germline sequence and J loses 10 bases, and the interval between the two ends is 24 bases. From the cysteine up to the phenylalanine, the CDR3 has a length of 16 residues. Only the CDR3 portion is preserved as DNA: 48 bases, with reading frame beginning at the first base. CDR1 and CDR2 are drawn from the germline V gene: SGHAT, FQNNGV. TCR beta CDR3 regions were amplified from RNA transcripts. The TCR CDR3 was subjected to a first round of RT-PCR using the HTBI primer set and the Qiagen OneStep RT-PCR kit. A second multiplex PCR round built the libraries, followed by size selection and purification. Paired-end sequencing of the libraries was performed with 100 bp reads on an Illumina HiSeq2000. The paper's processing steps were these. SOAPnuke was used to process the raw data, with reads discarded if the reads contained adapters or uncalled bases, had a mean Phred below 15, or lacked an exact constant-primer or identifier match. COPE v1.2.5 was used to merge high-quality paired reads, and clonotypes were defined as unique nucleotide sequences. Clonotypes were aligned to IMGT TRBV, TRBD and TRBJ reference segments using MiTCR v1.1. The analysis included only V-J combinations with a frequency above 0.0001, which together covered over 98% of the repertoires. A TCS score was defined as the ratio between F50 (clonal expansion) and ExV (chaos), using BLOSUM62-based TCRdist between CDR3 peptides within each V-J. Welch's t-statistics and random forest reduced 450 to 600 V-J features to 13, which were used in a naive Bayes classifier (R e1071). In TCRdb, the public reads were trimmed at Q25 with fastp and aligned with MiXCR, with productive beta chains retained. Every entry covers one CDR3 protein and lists the most common genes and DNA from its rows. The V and J calls follow TCRdb's processing rather than the paper's. The sample data list fewer than 450,000 distinct CDR3 sequences, and roughly 15% of these were observed just once. The ten largest clones take up 30% to 40% of the sample.

Hyperthyroidism patients were aged 18 to 65 years and newly diagnosed, with disease duration of less than 2 months. Exclusion was applied to patients with uncontrolled infections, other autoimmune diseases, pregnancy or lactation. Diagnoses relied on clinical symptoms, serum thyroxine and TRAb, thyroid ultrasound and orbital computed tomography. Blood from progressor patients was collected at the time of first diagnosis with hyperthyroidism, before any ophthalmopathy symptoms had appeared. PBMCs were isolated from about 10 ml of fresh peripheral blood by Ficoll-Paque density gradient centrifugation. Progressor patients were first diagnosed with Graves' hyperthyroidism and then developed ophthalmopathy during follow-up. Total RNA was extracted with Trizol reagent, and quality was checked on an Agilent 2100 Bioanalyzer. The research as a whole found: In validation, progression to ophthalmopathy was predicted by the model with 70% to 71% sensitivity and 72.22% specificity, a median of around 6.5 months before onset. Blood samples also contained most of the expanded thyroid clonotypes (frequency above 0.001), which suggests that blood repertoires may reflect thyroid immune responses. Ophthalmopathy was separated from stable hyperthyroidism by a 13 V-J signature model, with roughly 88% sensitivity and around 81% specificity obtained in cross-validation and 80%/75% obtained in testing. No statistical method was used to set the sample size in advance, and investigators knew the group allocation.

The TCR originated in a woman in her thirties with Graves' hyperthyroidism that later progressed to Graves' ophthalmopathy. Input material: blood. Rearrangement joined TRBV11-2 to TRBJ2-1; the D gene is possibly TRBD2, with 6 bases matching. The encoded CDR3 is CASSPARGNLWEEQFF. The sequenced DNA is TGTGCCAGCAGCCCAGCGCGGGGCAACCTCTGGGAGGAGCAGTTCTTC.